The clone carrying this T cell receptor beta chain was seen a handful of times. What it recognizes is unknown. These data are taken from a study of cytomegalovirus exposure and HLA in healthy donors. Study background: Within an early data release were about 85 million unique TCRs drawn from HLA-typed donors.

Use of 60 Vbeta and 13 Jbeta primers characterized the PCR. Using immunoSEQ multiplex PCR, the repertoire was profiled, and TCRdb retains in-frame clones only, with some absent. In the table there are approximately 140,000 clones, approximately 79% of which are singletons. Study conclusions and caveats: A prior analysis recorded that most TCR beta V segments were productive about 87% or about 30% of the time. An analysis that came later showed most CMV-associated TCR beta chains appearing HLA-restricted. 16,951 TCR beta sequences were associated with HLA alleles at 0.05 false discovery rate in a later analysis.

J gave up 3 bases and V 6 bases, and 3 bases lay outside the gene matches. The CDR3 has 14 amino acids. CDR1 is SNHLY and CDR2 is FYNNEI in the germline V gene. The receptor was isolated from a woman in her thirties or forties in good health and CMV-seropositive. The rearrangement joins TRBV2 to TRBJ1-4; TRBD1 matches at 8 bases. The source material was PBMCs. The CDR3 nucleotides read TGTGCCAGCAGGCAGGGGGCGGCTAATGAAAAACTGTTTTTT. It codes for CASRQGAANEKLFF. Based on the CDR3 plus reference TRBV2 and TRBJ1-4, the full variable domain is EPEVTQTPSHQVTQMGQEVILRCVPISNHLYFYWYRQILGQKVEFLVSFYNNEISEKSEIFDDQFSVERPDGSNFTLKIRSTKLEDSAMYFCASRQGAANEKLFFGSGTQLSVL.